The 17 T cell receptor beta chains given below trace back to one sample, sequenced in a study of T cell repertoires in cytomegalovirus infection. TCRdb fed the reads into MiXCR, producing one record per CDR3 protein. The data contain roughly 990,000 distinct CDR3 sequences, around 29% of them seen just once; the ten biggest clones take up 11% to 15%. The antigens for these receptors are not known. Sequenced here: cultured CD8+ T cells from PBMCs, sampled from culture after CMV antigen stimulation. The receptors were sampled from a human donor in good health (CMV status not recorded). Some clones in this sample may be carry-over from other donors' samples.

The chain employs TRBV2 and TRBJ1-1, with D possibly matching TRBD1 (6 bases). The germline V gene encodes CDR1 SNHLY and CDR2 FYNNEI. V dropped 2 bases and J dropped 5 bases, with 18 bases sitting between them. The CDR3 covers 16 residues. CDR3 bases: TGTGCCAGCAGTGAACCACGACAGGACCAGGGGACTGAAGCTTTCTTT. Amino acids: CASSEPRQDQGTEAFF.

This clonotype was observed many times. The V and J genes are TRBV7-9 and TRBJ1-4; 10 bases align to TRBD1. CDR1 is SEHNR and CDR2 is FQNEAQ in the germline V gene (reference sequence). CDR3 length equals 15 residues. With 4 bases clipped from V and 8 bases from J, the junction kept 7 bases outside the gene matches. CDR3 in DNA: TGTGCCAGCAGCTCTCCGGGACAGGGGCGGGAAAAACTGTTTTTT. It specifies CASSSPGQGREKLFF.

This sequence joins TRBV7-3 and TRBJ2-3, with D unresolved. The germline V gene has CDR1 SGHTA and CDR2 FQGTGA. This CDR3 contains 16 residues. The ends were cut back, 3 bases at V and 1 base at J, with 14 bases in the middle. In DNA, the CDR3 is TGTGCCAGCAGCTTTTTAGCCCCGGGCGGCACAGATACGCAGTATTTT. The encoded protein is CASSFLAPGGTDTQYF.

This clonotype was picked up one time. The chain employs TRBV9 and TRBJ1-1; D unclear. From germline, CDR1 is SGDLS and CDR2 YYNGEE. This CDR3 region has 11 residues. The V gene lost 7 bases and the J gene lost 12 bases, with 16 bases spanning the gap. Here the CDR3 reads CASRGSQGTFF. DNA of the CDR3: TGTGCCAGCCGCGGATCCCAAGGGACTTTCTTT.

This clonotype came up a few times. The chain uses TRBV12-3 or TRBV12-4 and TRBJ2-3; TRBD2 might be the D (6 bases). The CDR3 runs to 16 residues. Trimming removed 3 bases at V and 0 bases at J, with 13 bases between. The CDR3 reads CASSFRAGSSTDTQYF. The CDR3 coding sequence is TGTGCCAGCAGTTTTAGGGCGGGGAGCAGCACAGATACGCAGTATTTT.

This clonotype came up a few times. J is TRBJ1-4 and V is TRBV7-2; the D gene is possibly TRBD1 (5 bases). The V and J ends lost 1 base and 10 bases respectively, with 7 bases between them. The CDR3 is 12 amino acids. Germline V gene sequence: CDR1 SGHTA, CDR2 FQGNSA. The CDR3 reads CASSLEGSKLFF. The CDR3 DNA follows: TGTGCCAGCAGCTTAGAGGGGTCAAAACTGTTTTTT.

This clonotype has just one count. The chain couples TRBV4-1 to TRBJ1-2; no reliable D call. This CDR3 is 16 amino acids long. Trimming stripped 0 bases from V and 5 bases from J, with 16 bases between. Germline CDR1 MGHRA, CDR2 YSYEKL. The CDR3 DNA follows: TGCGCCAGCAGCCAAGATTTCCCCGGTCAACGATATGGCTACACCTTC. Translating it yields CASSQDFPGQRYGYTF.

The table lists this clonotype with a few counts. The rearrangement joins TRBV10-2 to TRBJ2-1; D is possibly TRBD1 (6 bases). The CDR3 runs to 12 residues. Germline CDR1 reads WSHSY; CDR2 reads SAAADI. V lost 7 bases, J lost 8 bases, and 12 bases lay in between. This CDR3 reads CASNGGQHEQFF. CDR3 bases: TGCGCCAGCAATGGGGGCCAACATGAGCAGTTCTTC.

This clonotype was counted many times. The gene calls are TRBV7-2 and TRBJ2-7; 8 positions match TRBD1. The germline gives CDR1 SGHTA, CDR2 FQGNSA. This CDR3 comprises 15 residues. The J segment lost 6 bases and the V segment lost 1 base, leaving 8 bases of the junction unmatched. Here the CDR3 reads CASSLGTGNLPEQYV. As DNA, the CDR3 is TGTGCCAGCAGCTTAGGGACAGGGAACCTACCCGAGCAGTACGTC.

This clonotype was detected a few times. The chain employs TRBV7-6 and TRBJ1-2, with 9 positions matching TRBD1. Unmatched junction bases numbered 7, after V lost 5 bases and J lost 6 bases. Looked up from germline, CDR1 is SGHVS and CDR2 is FNYEAQ. The length of the CDR3 is 14 residues. The DNA of the CDR3 is TGTGCCAGCAGCCCCCTGGGACAGGGCCATGGCTACACCTTC. It encodes CASSPLGQGHGYTF.

In its sample, this clonotype was seen a few times. The V call is TRBV5-6, the J call TRBJ1-2; D is perhaps TRBD1 (6 bases). Germline V CDR1 and CDR2: SGHDT, YYEEEE. V dropped 2 bases and J dropped 3 bases, with 14 bases sitting between them. The CDR3 runs to 15 residues. CDR3 protein: CASSLQGYNHYGYTF. In DNA, the CDR3 is TGTGCCAGCAGCTTACAGGGATATAACCACTATGGCTACACCTTC.

With respect to this clonotype: At one end, the junction sequence differs from germline, possibly due to a read error. The chain employs TRBV19 and TRBJ2-1; a weak D match, TRBD2 (5 bases). The CDR3 length is 15 residues. CDR1 and CDR2 from the germline V gene are LNHDA and SQIVND (reference sequence). CDR3 DNA sequence: TGTGCCAGCGCACCTTCGGGGAACTCCAACAATGAGCAGTTCTTC. This sequence encodes CASAPSGNSNNEQFF.

The CDR3 region has the DNA TGTGCCAGCAGTTACTCGGCGGGGGTCCACGAGCAGTACTTC. Its translation: CASSYSAGVHEQYF. The chain is built from TRBV6-6 and TRBJ2-7; 7 bases line up with TRBD2. V lost 0 bases and J lost 5; bases outside the gene matches: 4. The germline gives CDR1 MNHNY, CDR2 SVGAGI (reference sequence). There are 14 residues in the CDR3.

The V gene is TRBV6-6, the J gene TRBJ1-2, with TRBD1 matching 7 bases. This CDR3 has 13 residues. Per germline, CDR1 MNHNY and CDR2 SVGAGI (reference sequence). The junction had 7 bases not matched to a gene; V was cut back by 7 bases and J by 5 bases. The CDR3: CASTGGDSYGYTF. The CDR3 DNA is TGTGCCAGCACGGGGGGGGACAGTTATGGCTACACCTTC.

The CDR3: CASSQDPRAPSSYNEQFF. CDR3 DNA sequence: TGCGCCAGCAGCCAAGATCCCCGGGCCCCGAGCTCCTACAATGAGCAGTTCTTC. The V and J genes are TRBV4-3 and TRBJ2-1; D gene unclear. The germline CDR1 and CDR2 sequences are LGHNA and YSLEER. The germline V and J ends were trimmed by 0 bases and 0 bases, with 15 bases remaining between them. CDR3 length equals 18 residues.

This clonotype was picked up a small number of times. The chain joins TRBV7-9 to TRBJ2-2, with 7 bases that match TRBD1. J gave up 3 bases and V 9 bases, and 10 bases lay outside the gene matches. Germline loops: CDR1 SEHNR, CDR2 FQNEAQ (reference sequence). The length of the CDR3 is 15 residues. The CDR3 nucleotides read TGTGCCAGTCCTGGGACAGCCGGGGACACCGGGGAGCTGTTTTTT. Translated: CASPGTAGDTGELFF. Full variable domain (outside the CDR3, taken from reference TRBV7-9 and TRBJ2-2): DTGVSQNPRHKITKRGQNVTFRCDPISEHNRLYWYRQTLGQGPEFLTYFQNEAQLEKSRLLSDRFSAERPKGSFSTLEIQRTEQGDSAMYLCASPGTAGDTGELFFGEGSRLTVL.

The chain carries TRBV19 and TRBJ2-7, with D perhaps TRBD2 (5 bases). The V gene lost 1 base and the J gene lost 6 bases, with 13 bases spanning the gap. Germline CDR1 LNHDA, CDR2 SQIVND (reference sequence). The CDR3 extends over 14 amino acids. CDR3 sequence (DNA): TGTGCCAGTAGTATAGGGACTTATTCTACCGAGCAGTACGTC. This codes for CASSIGTYSTEQYV.